This TCR beta chain came from a study of T cells after yellow fever vaccination. TCRdb used MiXCR to reprocess the 5' RACE reads, holding one entry per CDR3 protein. The table has 150,000 or so distinct CDR3 sequences, 9.3% seen once. Material: CD8+ T cells sorted from PBMCs, obtained 45 days after the yellow fever booster vaccination. This TCR derives from a man younger than 30 who received the YFV17D yellow fever vaccine.

The chain's CDR3 is CSATTGGPGYTF. The CDR3 DNA reads TGCAGTGCGACGACAGGGGGGCCTGGCTACACCTTC. The rearrangement uses TRBV20-1 and TRBJ1-2, with 9 bases that match TRBD1. The junction had 6 bases not matched to a gene; V was cut back by 6 bases and J by 7 bases. Looked up from germline, CDR1 is DFQATT and CDR2 is SNEGSKA (reference sequence). This CDR3 contains 12 residues.